This T cell receptor beta chain was captured in a study of blood T cell repertoires in COVID-19. Original analysis: Amplified reference gene primers provided the basis for estimating nucleated cell counts. TCRdb's copy holds only in-frame clones and misses some; the assay was immunoSEQ multiplex PCR. Clonal size and the V and J genes are those of that table, whereas D and trimming came from the DNA. The sample carries more than 85,000 clones, approximately 80% recorded once. Germline V gene data show CDR1 as LNHDA and CDR2 as SQIVND (reference sequence). V was cut by 4 bases and J by 4 bases, with 23 bases left in between. This CDR3 comprises 18 residues.

The rearrangement uses TRBV19 and TRBJ2-1; TRBD2 is a possible D gene (7 bases). The sequence came from a human donor in a cohort sampled during active COVID-19. The sample comprised peripheral blood. The CDR3 DNA is TGTGCCAGTAGTAAGAATAGCTGGGTCGCGGGGGCTTACAATGAGCAGTTCTTC. Translation gives CASSKNSWVAGAYNEQFF.